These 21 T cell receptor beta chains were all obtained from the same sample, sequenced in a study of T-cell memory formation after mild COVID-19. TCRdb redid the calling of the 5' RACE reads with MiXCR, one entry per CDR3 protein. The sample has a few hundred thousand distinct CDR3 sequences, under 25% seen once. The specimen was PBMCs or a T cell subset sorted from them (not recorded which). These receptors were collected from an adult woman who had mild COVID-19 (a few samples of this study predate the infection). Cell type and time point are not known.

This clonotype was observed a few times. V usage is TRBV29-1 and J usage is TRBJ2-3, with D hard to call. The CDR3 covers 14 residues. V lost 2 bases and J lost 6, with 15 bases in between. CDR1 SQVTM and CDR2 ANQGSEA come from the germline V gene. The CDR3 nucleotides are TGCAGCGTTGAAATCTCCAGGTTGTTGGATACGCAGTATTTT. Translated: CSVEISRLLDTQYF.

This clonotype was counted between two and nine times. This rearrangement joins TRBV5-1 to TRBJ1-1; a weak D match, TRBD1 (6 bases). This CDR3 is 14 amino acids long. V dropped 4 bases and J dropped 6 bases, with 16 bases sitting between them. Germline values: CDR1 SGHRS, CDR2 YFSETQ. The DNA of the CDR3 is TGCGCCAGCAGCCTGGACAGTCCGGGTTCTGAAGCTTTCTTT. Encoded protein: CASSLDSPGSEAFF.

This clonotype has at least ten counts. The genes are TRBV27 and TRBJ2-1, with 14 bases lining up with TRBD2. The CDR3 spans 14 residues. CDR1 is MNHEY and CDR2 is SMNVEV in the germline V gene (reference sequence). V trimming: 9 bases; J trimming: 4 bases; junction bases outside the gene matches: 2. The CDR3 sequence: CASRLAGGYNEQFF. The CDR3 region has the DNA TGTGCCAGTCGACTAGCGGGAGGGTACAATGAGCAGTTCTTC.

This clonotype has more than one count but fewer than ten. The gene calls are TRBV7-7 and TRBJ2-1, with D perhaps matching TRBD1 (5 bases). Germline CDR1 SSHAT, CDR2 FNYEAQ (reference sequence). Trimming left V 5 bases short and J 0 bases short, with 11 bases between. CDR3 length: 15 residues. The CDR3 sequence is CASSRTLSSYNEQFF. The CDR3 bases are TGTGCCAGCAGCAGGACACTTAGCTCCTACAATGAGCAGTTCTTC. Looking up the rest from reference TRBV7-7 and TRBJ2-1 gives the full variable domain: GAGVSQSPRYKVTKRGQDVTLRCDPISSHATLYWYQQALGQGPEFLTYFNYEAQPDKSGLPSDRFSAERPEGSISTLTIQRTEQRDSAMYRCASSRTLSSYNEQFFGPGTRLTVL.

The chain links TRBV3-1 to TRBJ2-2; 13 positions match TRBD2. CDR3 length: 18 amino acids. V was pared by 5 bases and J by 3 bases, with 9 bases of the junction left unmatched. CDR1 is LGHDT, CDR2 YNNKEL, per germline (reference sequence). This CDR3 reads CASSSQLAGGLYTGELFF. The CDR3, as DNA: TGTGCCAGCAGCTCCCAACTAGCGGGGGGGCTGTACACCGGGGAGCTGTTTTTT. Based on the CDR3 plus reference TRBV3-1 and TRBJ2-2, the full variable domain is DTAVSQTPKYLVTQMGNDKSIKCEQNLGHDTMYWYKQDSKKFLKIMFSYNNKELIINETVPNRFSPKSPDKAHLNLHINSLELGDSAVYFCASSSQLAGGLYTGELFFGEGSRLTVL.

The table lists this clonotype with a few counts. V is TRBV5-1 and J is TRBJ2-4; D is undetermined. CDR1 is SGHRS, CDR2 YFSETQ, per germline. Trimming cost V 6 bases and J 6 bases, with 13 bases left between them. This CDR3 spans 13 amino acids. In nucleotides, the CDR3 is TGCGCCAGCAACCCTGACTCGGGAAACATTCAGTACTTC. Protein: CASNPDSGNIQYF.

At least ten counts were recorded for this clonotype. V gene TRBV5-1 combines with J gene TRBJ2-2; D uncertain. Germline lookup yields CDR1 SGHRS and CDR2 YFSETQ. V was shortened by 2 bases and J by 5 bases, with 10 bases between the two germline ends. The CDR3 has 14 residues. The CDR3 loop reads CASSLRVSTGELFF. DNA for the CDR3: TGCGCCAGCAGCTTACGAGTTTCAACCGGGGAGCTGTTTTTT.

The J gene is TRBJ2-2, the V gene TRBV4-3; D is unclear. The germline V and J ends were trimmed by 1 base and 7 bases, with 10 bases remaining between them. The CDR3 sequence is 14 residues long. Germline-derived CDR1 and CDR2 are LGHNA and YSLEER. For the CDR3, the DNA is TGCGCCAGCAGCCAAGTACTTAGAGGCGGGGAGCTGTTTTTT. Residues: CASSQVLRGGELFF.

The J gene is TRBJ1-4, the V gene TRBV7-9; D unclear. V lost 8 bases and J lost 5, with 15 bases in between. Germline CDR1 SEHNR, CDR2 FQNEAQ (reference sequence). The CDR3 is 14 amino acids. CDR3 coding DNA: TGTGCCAGCGGGTTAGGACCGAGAAATGAAAAACTGTTTTTT. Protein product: CASGLGPRNEKLFF. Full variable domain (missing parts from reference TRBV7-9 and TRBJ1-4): DTGVSQNPRHKITKRGQNVTFRCDPISEHNRLYWYRQTLGQGPEFLTYFQNEAQLEKSRLLSDRFSAERPKGSFSTLEIQRTEQGDSAMYLCASGLGPRNEKLFFGSGTQLSVL.

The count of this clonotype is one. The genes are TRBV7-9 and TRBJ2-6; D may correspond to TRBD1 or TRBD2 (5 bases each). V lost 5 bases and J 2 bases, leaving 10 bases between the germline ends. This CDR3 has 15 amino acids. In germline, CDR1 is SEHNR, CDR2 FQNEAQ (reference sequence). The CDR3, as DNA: TGTGCCAGCAGCCCTACGGGGCCTGGGGCCAACGTCCTGACTTTC. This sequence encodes CASSPTGPGANVLTF.

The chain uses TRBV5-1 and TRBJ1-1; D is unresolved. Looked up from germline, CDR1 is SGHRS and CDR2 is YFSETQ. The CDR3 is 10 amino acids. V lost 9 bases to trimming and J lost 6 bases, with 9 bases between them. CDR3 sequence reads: CAKTRAEAFF. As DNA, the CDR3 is TGCGCCAAGACACGCGCTGAAGCTTTCTTT.

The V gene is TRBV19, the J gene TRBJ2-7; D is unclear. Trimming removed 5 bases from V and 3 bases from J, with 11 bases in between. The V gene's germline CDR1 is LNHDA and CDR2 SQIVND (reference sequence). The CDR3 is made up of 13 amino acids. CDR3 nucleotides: TGTGCCAGTAGTGTCGGAGACTTCTACGAGCAGTACTTC. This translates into CASSVGDFYEQYF.

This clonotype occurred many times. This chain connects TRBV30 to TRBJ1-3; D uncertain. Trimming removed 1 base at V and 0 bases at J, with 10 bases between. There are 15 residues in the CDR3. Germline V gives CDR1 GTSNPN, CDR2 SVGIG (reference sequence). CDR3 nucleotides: TGTGCCTGGAGTGATGCAGGCAACTCTGGAAACACCATATATTTT. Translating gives CAWSDAGNSGNTIYF.

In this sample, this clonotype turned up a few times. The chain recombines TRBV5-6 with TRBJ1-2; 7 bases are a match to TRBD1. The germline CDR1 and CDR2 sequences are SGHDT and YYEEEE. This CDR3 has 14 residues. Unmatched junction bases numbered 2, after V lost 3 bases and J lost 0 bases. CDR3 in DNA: TGTGCCAGCAGCTGGGACAGAGCTAACTATGGCTACACCTTC. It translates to CASSWDRANYGYTF.

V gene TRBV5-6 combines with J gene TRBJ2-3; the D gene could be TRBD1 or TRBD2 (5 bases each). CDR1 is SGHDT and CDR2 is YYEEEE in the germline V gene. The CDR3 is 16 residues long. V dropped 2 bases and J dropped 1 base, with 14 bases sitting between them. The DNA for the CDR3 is TGTGCCAGCAGCTTATACGGGGTCAGGGGCACAGATACGCAGTATTTT. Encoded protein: CASSLYGVRGTDTQYF.

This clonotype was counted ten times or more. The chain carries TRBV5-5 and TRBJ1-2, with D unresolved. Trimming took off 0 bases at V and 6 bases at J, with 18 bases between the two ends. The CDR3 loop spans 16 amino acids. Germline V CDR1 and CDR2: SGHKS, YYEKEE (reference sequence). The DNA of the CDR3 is TGTGCCAGCAGCTTGGTAGGGCAGCAGCAGACTGATGGCTACACCTTC. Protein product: CASSLVGQQQTDGYTF.

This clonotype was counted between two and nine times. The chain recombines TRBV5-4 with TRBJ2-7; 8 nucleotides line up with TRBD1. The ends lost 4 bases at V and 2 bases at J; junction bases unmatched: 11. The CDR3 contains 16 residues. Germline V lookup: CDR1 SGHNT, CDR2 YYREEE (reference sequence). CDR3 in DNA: TGTGCCAGCAGCCTCCTCTGGACAGGGCGTACCTACGAGCAGTACTTC. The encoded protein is CASSLLWTGRTYEQYF.

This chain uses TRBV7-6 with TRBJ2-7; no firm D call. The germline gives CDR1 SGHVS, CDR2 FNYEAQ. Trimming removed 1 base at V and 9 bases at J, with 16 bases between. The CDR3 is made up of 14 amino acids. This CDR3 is CASSLESPGVVQYF. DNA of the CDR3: TGTGCCAGCAGCTTAGAAAGCCCTGGGGTTGTGCAGTACTTC.

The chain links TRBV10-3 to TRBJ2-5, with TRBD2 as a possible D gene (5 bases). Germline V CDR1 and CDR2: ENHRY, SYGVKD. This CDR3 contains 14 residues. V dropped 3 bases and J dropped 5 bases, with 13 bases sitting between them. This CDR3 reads CAISDSGREETQYF. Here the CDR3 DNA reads TGTGCCATCAGTGATTCAGGAAGGGAGGAGACCCAGTACTTC.

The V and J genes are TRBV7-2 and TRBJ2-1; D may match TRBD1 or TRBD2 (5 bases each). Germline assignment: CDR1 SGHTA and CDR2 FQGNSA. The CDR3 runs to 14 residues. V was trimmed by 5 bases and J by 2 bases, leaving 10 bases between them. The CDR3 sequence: CASSPQGPYNEQFF. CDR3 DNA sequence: TGTGCCAGCAGCCCCCAGGGACCCTACAATGAGCAGTTCTTC.

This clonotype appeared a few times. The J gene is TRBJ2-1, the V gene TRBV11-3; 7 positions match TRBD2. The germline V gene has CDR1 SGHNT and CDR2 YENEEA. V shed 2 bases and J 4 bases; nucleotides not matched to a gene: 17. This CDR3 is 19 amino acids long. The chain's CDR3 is CASSLTFLSGLRGYNEQFF. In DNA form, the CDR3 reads TGTGCCAGCAGCTTAACGTTCCTTTCGGGACTAAGGGGATACAATGAGCAGTTCTTC.